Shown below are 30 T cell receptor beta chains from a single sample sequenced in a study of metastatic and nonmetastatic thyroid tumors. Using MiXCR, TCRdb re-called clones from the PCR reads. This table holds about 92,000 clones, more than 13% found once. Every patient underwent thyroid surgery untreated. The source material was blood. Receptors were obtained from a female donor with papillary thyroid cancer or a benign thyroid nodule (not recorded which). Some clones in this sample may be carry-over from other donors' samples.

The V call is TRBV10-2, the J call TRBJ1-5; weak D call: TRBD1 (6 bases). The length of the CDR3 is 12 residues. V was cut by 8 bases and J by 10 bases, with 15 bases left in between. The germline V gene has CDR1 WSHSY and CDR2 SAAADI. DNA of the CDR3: TGCGCCAGCGGGACATGGCGTCATCCCCAGCATTTT. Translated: CASGTWRHPQHF.

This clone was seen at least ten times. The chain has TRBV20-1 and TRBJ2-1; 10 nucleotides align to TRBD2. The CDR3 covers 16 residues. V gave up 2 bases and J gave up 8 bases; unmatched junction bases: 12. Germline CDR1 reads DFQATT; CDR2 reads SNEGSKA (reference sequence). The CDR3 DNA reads TGCAGTGCTAGACCCCCCACTAGCGGGGCACAACATGAGCAGTTCTTC. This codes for CSARPPTSGAQHEQFF.

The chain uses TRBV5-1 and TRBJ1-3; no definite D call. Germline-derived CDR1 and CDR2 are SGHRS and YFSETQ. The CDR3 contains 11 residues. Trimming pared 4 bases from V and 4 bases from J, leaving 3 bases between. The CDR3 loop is CASSRGNTIYF. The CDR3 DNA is TGCGCCAGCAGCCGGGGAAACACCATATATTTT.

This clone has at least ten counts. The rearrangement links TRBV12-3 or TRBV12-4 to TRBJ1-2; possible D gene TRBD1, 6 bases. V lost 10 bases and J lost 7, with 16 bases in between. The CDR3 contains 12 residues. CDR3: CATLRGATGYTF. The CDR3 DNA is TGTGCCACTCTACGGGGGGCTACTGGCTACACCTTC.

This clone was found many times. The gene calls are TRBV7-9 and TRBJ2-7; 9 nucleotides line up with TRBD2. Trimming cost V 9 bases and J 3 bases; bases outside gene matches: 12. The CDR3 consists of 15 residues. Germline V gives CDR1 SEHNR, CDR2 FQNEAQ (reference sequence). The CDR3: CASIRKRGDGYEQYF. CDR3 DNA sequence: TGTGCCAGTATCAGAAAGCGGGGGGACGGCTACGAGCAGTACTTC.

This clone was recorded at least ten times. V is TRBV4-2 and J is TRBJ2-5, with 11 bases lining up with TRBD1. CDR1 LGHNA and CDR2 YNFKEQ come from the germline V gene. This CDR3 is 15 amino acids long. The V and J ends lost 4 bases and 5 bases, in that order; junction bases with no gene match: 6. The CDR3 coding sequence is TGTGCCAGCAGCCCTCGGACAGGGGGCGGCGAGACCCAGTACTTC. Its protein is CASSPRTGGGETQYF.

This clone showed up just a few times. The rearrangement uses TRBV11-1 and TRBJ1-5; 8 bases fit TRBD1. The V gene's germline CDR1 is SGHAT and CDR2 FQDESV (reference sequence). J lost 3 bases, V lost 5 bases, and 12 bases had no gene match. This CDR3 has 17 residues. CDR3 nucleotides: TGTGCCAGCAGCCGAGGCTTGGGGGACAGGCCCAATCAGCCCCAGCATTTT. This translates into CASSRGLGDRPNQPQHF.

The DNA for the CDR3 is TGTGCCAGCAGCTTAAATCCAGGGGGTCCATCCCTCCACTTT. It translates to CASSLNPGGPSLHF. The chain has TRBV11-3 and TRBJ1-6, with 7 nucleotides matching TRBD1. The CDR3 spans 14 residues. Germline CDR1 is SGHNT and CDR2 is YENEEA. Unmatched junction bases numbered 9, after V lost 2 bases and J lost 14 bases.

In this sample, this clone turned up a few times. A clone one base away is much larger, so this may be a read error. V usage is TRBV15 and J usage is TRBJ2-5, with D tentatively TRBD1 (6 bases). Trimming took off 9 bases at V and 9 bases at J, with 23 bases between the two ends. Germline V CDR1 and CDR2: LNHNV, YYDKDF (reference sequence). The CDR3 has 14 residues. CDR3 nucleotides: TGTGCCACGGGTAACAGGGTATCAGGTTTGGCCCAGTACTTC. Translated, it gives CATGNRVSGLAQYF.

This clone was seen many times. The CDR3: CASTWDRGFNEKLFF. Written as DNA, the CDR3 is TGTGCCAGCACCTGGGACCGGGGTTTTAATGAAAAACTGTTTTTT. The rearrangement links TRBV11-2 to TRBJ1-4, with a tentative D call TRBD1 (5 bases). The V gene lost 7 bases and the J gene lost 4 bases, with 16 bases spanning the gap. The CDR3 runs 15 residues. The germline gives CDR1 SGHAT, CDR2 FQNNGV.

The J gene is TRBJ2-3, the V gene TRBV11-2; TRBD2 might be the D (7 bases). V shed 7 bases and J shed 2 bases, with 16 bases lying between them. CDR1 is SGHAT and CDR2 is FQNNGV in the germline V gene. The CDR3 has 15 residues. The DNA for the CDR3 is TGTGCCAGCATCCCGCGGGGGCATCTCACAGATACGCAGTATTTT. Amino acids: CASIPRGHLTDTQYF.

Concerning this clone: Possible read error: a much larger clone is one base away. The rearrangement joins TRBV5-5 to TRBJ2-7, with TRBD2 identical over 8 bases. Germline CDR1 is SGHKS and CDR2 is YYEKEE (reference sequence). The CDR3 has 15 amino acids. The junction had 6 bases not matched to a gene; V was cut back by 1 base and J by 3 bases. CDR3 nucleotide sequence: TGTGCCAGCAGCTTGTTTCCCAGCGGGGGCTACGAGCAGTACTTC. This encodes CASSLFPSGGYEQYF.

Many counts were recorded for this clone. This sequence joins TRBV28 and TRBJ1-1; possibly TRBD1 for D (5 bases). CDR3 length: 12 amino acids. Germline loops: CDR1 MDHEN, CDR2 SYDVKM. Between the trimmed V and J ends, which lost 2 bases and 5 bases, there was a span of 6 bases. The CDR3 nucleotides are TGTGCCAGCAGTTTACGGGGGACTGAAGCTTTCTTT. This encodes CASSLRGTEAFF. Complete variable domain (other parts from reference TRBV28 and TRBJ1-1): DVKVTQSSRYLVKRTGEKVFLECVQDMDHENMFWYRQDPGLGLRLIYFSYDVKMKEKGDIPEGYSVSREKKERFSLILESASTNQTSMYLCASSLRGTEAFFGQGTRLTVV.

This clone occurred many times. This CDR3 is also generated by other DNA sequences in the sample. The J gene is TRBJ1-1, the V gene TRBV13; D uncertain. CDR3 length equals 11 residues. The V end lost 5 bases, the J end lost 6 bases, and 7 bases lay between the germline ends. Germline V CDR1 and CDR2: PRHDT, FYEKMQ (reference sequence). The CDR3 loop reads CASSLAAEAFF. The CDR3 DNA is TGTGCCAGCAGCCTCGCGGCTGAAGCTTTCTTT.

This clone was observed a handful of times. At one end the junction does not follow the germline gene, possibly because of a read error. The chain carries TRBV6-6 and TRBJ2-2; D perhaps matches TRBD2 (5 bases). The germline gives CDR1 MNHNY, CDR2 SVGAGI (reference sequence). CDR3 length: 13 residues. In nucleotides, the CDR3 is TGTGCCAACAGTTACACGAACACCGGGGAGCTGTTTTTC. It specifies CANSYTNTGELFF.

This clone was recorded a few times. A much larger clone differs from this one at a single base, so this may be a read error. CDR3 loop: CSTSVGNTGELFF. CDR3 bases: TGTTCCACCAGTGTGGGGAACACCGGGGAGCTGTTTTTT. The rearrangement links TRBV24-1 to TRBJ2-2; the D is unclear. The CDR3 is made up of 13 amino acids. The germline CDR1 and CDR2 sequences are KGHDR and SFDVKD.

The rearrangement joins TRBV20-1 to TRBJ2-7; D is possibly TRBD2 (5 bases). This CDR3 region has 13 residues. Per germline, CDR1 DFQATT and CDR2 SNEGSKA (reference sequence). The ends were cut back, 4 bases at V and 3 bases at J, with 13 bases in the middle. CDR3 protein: CSANGDVSYEQYF. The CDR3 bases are TGCAGTGCTAACGGGGATGTGAGCTACGAGCAGTACTTC.

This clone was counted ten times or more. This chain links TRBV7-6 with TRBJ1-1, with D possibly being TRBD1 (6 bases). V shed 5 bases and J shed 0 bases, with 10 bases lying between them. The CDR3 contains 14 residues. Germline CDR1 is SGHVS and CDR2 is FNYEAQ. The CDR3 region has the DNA TGTGCCAGCAGCCTTGGACAGCTGAACACTGAAGCTTTCTTT. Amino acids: CASSLGQLNTEAFF.

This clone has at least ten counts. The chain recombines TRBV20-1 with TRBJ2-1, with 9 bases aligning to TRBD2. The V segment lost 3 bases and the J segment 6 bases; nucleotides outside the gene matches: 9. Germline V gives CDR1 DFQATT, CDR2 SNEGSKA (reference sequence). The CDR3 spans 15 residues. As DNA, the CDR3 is TGCAGTGCTAGCGCTATTAGCGGGGGAGTCAATGAGCAGTTCTTC. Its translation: CSASAISGGVNEQFF.

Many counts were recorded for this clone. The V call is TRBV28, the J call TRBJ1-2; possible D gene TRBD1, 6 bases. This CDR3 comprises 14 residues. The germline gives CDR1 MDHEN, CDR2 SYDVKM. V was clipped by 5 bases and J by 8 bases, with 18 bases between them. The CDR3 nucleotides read TGTGCCAGCAGTGACCTTCTCAGGGGTGAGGGCTACACCTTC. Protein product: CASSDLLRGEGYTF.

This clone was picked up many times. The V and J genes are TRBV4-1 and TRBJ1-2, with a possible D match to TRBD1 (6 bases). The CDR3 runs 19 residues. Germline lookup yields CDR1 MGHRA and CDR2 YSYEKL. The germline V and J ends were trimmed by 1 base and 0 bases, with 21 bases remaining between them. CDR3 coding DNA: TGCGCCAGCAGCCAAGCCCTGACAGGAAGTACCCTTTCTAACTATGGCTACACCTTC. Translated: CASSQALTGSTLSNYGYTF.

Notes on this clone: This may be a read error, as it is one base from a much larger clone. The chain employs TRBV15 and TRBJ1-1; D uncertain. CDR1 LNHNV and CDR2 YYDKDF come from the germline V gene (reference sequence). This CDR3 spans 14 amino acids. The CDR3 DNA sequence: TGTGCCACCATCAGAGTGGGAATGAACACTGAAGCTTTCTTT. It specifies CATIRVGMNTEAFF.

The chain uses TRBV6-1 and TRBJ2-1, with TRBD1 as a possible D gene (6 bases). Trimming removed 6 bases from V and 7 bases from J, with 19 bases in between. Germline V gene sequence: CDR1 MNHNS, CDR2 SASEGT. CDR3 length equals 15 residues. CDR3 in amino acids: CASRWGYRVGNEQFF. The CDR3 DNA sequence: TGTGCCAGCAGGTGGGGGTACAGGGTCGGGAATGAGCAGTTCTTC.

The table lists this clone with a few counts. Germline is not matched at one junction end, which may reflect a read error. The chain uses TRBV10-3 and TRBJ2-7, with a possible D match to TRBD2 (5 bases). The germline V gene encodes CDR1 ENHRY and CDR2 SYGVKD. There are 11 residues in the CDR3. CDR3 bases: TGTGTCATCATGGCGGGTAGCGAGCAGTACTTC. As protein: CVIMAGSEQYF.

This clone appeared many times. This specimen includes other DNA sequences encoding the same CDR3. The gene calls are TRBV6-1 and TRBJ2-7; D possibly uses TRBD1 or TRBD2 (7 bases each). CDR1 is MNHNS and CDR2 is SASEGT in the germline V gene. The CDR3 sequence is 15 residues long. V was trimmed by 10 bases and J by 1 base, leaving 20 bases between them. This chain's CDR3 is CATQGGGGRSYEQYF. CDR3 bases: TGTGCCACCCAGGGGGGGGGGGGCAGATCCTACGAGCAGTACTTC.

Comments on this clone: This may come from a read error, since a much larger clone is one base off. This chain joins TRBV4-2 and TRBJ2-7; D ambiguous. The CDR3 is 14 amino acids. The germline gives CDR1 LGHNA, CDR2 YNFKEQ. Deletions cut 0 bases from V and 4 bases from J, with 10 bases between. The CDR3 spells CASSQEAGYYEQYF. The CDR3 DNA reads TGTGCCAGCAGCCAAGAAGCCGGATATTACGAGCAGTACTTC.

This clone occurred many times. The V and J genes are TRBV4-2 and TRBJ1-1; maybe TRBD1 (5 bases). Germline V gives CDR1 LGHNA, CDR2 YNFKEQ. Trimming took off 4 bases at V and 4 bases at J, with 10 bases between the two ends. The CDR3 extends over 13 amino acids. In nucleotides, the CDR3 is TGTGCCAGCAGCCTGAGGGGACTCACTGAAGCTTTCTTT. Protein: CASSLRGLTEAFF.

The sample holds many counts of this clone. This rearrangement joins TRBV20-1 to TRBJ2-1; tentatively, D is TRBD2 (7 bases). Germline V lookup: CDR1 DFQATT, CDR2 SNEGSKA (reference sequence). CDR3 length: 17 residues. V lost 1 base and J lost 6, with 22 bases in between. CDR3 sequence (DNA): TGCAGTGCTAGAGTACTGGCGGGGGCGCATCCTAGCAATGAGCAGTTCTTC. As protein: CSARVLAGAHPSNEQFF.

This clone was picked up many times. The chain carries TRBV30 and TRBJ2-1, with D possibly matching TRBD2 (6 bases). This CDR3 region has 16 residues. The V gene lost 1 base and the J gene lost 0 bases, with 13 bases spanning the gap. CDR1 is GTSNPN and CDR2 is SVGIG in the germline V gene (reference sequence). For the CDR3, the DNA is TGTGCCTGGAGTGATTCGGAGGGCTCCTCCTACAATGAGCAGTTCTTC. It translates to CAWSDSEGSSYNEQFF. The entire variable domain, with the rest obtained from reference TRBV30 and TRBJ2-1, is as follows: SQTIHQWPATLVQPVGSPLSLECTVEGTSNPNLYWYRQAAGRGLQLLFYSVGIGQISSEVPQNLSASRPQDRQFILSSKKLLLSDSGFYLCAWSDSEGSSYNEQFFGPGTRLTVL.

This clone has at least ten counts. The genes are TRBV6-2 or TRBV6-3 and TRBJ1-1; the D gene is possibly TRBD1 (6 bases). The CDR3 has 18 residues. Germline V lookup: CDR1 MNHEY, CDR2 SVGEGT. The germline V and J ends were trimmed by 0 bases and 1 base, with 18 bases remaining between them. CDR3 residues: CASSYSLGQGMKNTEAFF. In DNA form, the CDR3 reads TGTGCCAGCAGTTACTCGTTGGGTCAGGGGATGAAGAACACTGAAGCTTTCTTT.